The 10 T cell receptor beta chains below all came from one sample that was sequenced in a study of blood T cells in healthy people across ages. Then a second PCR, running about 6 to 12 cycles, was carried out with a sample-barcoded 5' primer and a J-beta primer mix. TCRdb reprocessed the 5' RACE reads via MiXCR and lists one record per CDR3 protein. The table shows under 1,100,000 distinct CDR3 sequences, with under 30% occurring only once. These same records also appear under a second study, on T cells of mothers and their children.

The sequenced sample was blood. Receptors originate from a girl aged 2-10 years in good health.

There are many counts of this clonotype. The junction differs from germline at one of its ends, possibly a read error. The J gene is TRBJ2-5, the V gene TRBV5-1, with D perhaps TRBD2 (6 bases). Germline V gene sequence: CDR1 SGHRS, CDR2 YFSETQ. This CDR3 comprises 13 residues. CDR3 in amino acids: CASSFGGEETQYF. CDR3 in DNA: TGTGCCAGCAGCTTTGGCGGGGAAGAGACCCAGTACTTC.

This clonotype was seen a few times. The rearrangement links TRBV29-1 to TRBJ2-5; TRBD2 matches at 8 bases. Unmatched junction bases numbered 9, after V lost 7 bases and J lost 5 bases. CDR1 SQVTM and CDR2 ANQGSEA come from the germline V gene. CDR3 size: 13 residues. The DNA for the CDR3 is TGCAGCGCGGGAGGGGGAGCATTGGAGACCCAGTACTTC. Translation gives CSAGGGALETQYF.

This clonotype occurred a few times. The chain couples TRBV12-3 or TRBV12-4 to TRBJ1-2; possibly TRBD1 for D (6 bases). The V gene lost 5 bases and the J gene lost 2 bases, with 15 bases spanning the gap. The CDR3 has 15 amino acids. DNA for the CDR3: TGTGCCAGCAGTCAAAGACAGGATGCGAACTATGGCTACACCTTC. Translation: CASSQRQDANYGYTF.

This rearrangement joins TRBV20-1 to TRBJ1-5; the match to TRBD1 covers 7 bases. The CDR3 spans 14 residues. Looked up from germline, CDR1 is DFQATT and CDR2 is SNEGSKA (reference sequence). V shed 4 bases and J 4 bases; nucleotides not matched to a gene: 7. The CDR3: CSATPTGRNQPQHF. CDR3 bases: TGCAGTGCTACTCCGACAGGGCGGAATCAGCCCCAGCATTTT.

This clonotype was observed a handful of times. J is TRBJ1-1 and V is TRBV20-1; 9 bases align to TRBD1. Germline values: CDR1 DFQATT, CDR2 SNEGSKA (reference sequence). The CDR3 consists of 13 residues. The CDR3 DNA reads TGCAGGGAGCGGGACAGGGTAAAGGCTGAAGCTTTCTTT. It encodes CRERDRVKAEAFF.

The V and J genes are TRBV28 and TRBJ1-5, with TRBD1 as a possible D gene (5 bases). Germline-derived CDR1 and CDR2 are MDHEN and SYDVKM. This CDR3 has 15 amino acids. V was trimmed by 5 bases and J by 0 bases, leaving 11 bases between them. CDR3 protein: CASSMRQISNQPQHF. Written as DNA, the CDR3 is TGTGCCAGCAGTATGAGACAGATTAGCAATCAGCCCCAGCATTTT.

The rearrangement uses TRBV28 and TRBJ1-5; 7 positions match TRBD1. With V trimmed by 7 bases and J by 0 bases, 6 bases remained unmatched. Per germline, CDR1 MDHEN and CDR2 SYDVKM. The CDR3 has 15 residues. CDR3 in amino acids: CASNLGTVSNQPQHF. CDR3 sequence (DNA): TGTGCCAGCAACCTCGGGACAGTTAGCAATCAGCCCCAGCATTTT.

This clonotype has just a few counts. The V and J genes are TRBV29-1 and TRBJ1-1, with 7 bases aligning to TRBD1. The V and J ends lost 4 bases and 7 bases, in that order; junction bases with no gene match: 15. Germline CDR1 reads SQVTM; CDR2 reads ANQGSEA. The length of the CDR3 is 15 residues. The CDR3 nucleotides read TGCAGCGTTGCAGCAGGGGGAGGGGGTGAACATGAAGCTTTCTTT. It encodes CSVAAGGGGEHEAFF.

This clonotype was counted many times. The chain employs TRBV7-9 and TRBJ1-1, with D unclear. Germline values: CDR1 SEHNR, CDR2 FQNEAQ (reference sequence). V was trimmed by 3 bases and J by 1 base, leaving 12 bases between them. The CDR3 consists of 15 residues. The CDR3 spells CASSFFGAENTEAFF. CDR3 sequence (DNA): TGTGCCAGCAGCTTCTTCGGCGCGGAGAACACTGAAGCTTTCTTT.

The table lists this clonotype with a few counts. This chain connects TRBV9 to TRBJ2-5; D remains unclear. The end of the DNA fits TRBJ2-7 better, so the J call may be wrong. The CDR3 length is 14 residues. The germline V gene encodes CDR1 SGDLS and CDR2 YYNGEE. Here the CDR3 reads CASSVSDVSYEQYF. The CDR3 DNA sequence: TGTGCCAGCAGCGTGTCGGACGTTTCCTACGAGCAGTACTTC.